This entry lists 24 T cell receptor beta chains sequenced from one sample in a study of OX40 agonist ivuxolimab in advanced cancers. Only in-frame clones appear in the TCRdb table, and some are missing; sequencing was by immunoSEQ multiplex PCR. The data contain tens of thousands of clones, 80% to 85% of them singletons. The sequencing here drew on CD4+ or CD8+ T cells sorted from blood, taken in a trial of the OX40 agonist ivuxolimab. Receptor source: an adult with an advanced solid tumor such as melanoma, head and neck, liver or kidney cancer.

The chain carries TRBV5-6 and TRBJ1-2; D may be TRBD1 (5 bases). Germline CDR1 reads SGHDT; CDR2 reads YYEEEE. The V end was cut by 4 bases, the J end by 5 bases, with 12 bases between. The CDR3 spans 13 residues. The CDR3 bases are TGTGCCAGCAGCACCGGGACGGATTATGGCTACACCTTC. It encodes CASSTGTDYGYTF.

J is TRBJ2-3 and V is TRBV9, with 9 nucleotides matching TRBD1. The ends lost 0 bases at V and 0 bases at J; junction bases unmatched: 5. Germline V gene lookup returns CDR1 SGDLS and CDR2 YYNGEE. The CDR3 contains 17 residues. CDR3 sequence: CASSVEGQGLSTDTQYF. In nucleotides, the CDR3 is TGTGCCAGCAGCGTAGAGGGACAGGGACTTAGCACAGATACGCAGTATTTT.

The rearrangement joins TRBV7-2 to TRBJ2-2, with unresolved D. The CDR3 consists of 14 residues. V was shortened by 3 bases and J by 1 base, with 6 bases between the two germline ends. Germline lookup yields CDR1 SGHTA and CDR2 FQGNSA. The CDR3 loop is CASSFNKNTGELFF. CDR3 nucleotide sequence: TGTGCCAGCAGCTTCAACAAGAACACCGGGGAGCTGTTTTTT.

The V gene is TRBV14, the J gene TRBJ1-1, with D maybe TRBD1 (6 bases). This CDR3 comprises 12 residues. Looked up from germline, CDR1 is SGHDN and CDR2 is FVKESK. Trimming cost V 4 bases and J 12 bases, with 15 bases left between them. The CDR3: CASSPGQLRSFF. The CDR3 coding sequence is TGTGCCAGCAGCCCCGGACAGCTCCGGTCTTTCTTT. Using reference TRBV14 and TRBJ1-1 for the parts outside the CDR3, the full variable domain is EAGVTQFPSHSVIEKGQTVTLRCDPISGHDNLYWYRRVMGKEIKFLLHFVKESKQDESGMPNNRFLAERTGGTYSTLKVQPAELEDSGVYFCASSPGQLRSFFGQGTRLTVV.

The chain employs TRBV6-6 and TRBJ1-6; 8 bases fit TRBD1. CDR1 and CDR2 from the germline V gene are MNHNY and SVGAGI (reference sequence). The J segment lost 4 bases and the V segment lost 6 bases, leaving 5 bases of the junction unmatched. The CDR3 covers 15 residues. CDR3 protein: CASRPQGGYNSPLHF. CDR3 DNA sequence: TGTGCCAGCAGGCCACAGGGGGGGTATAATTCACCCCTCCACTTT.

V is TRBV7-3 and J is TRBJ2-1; perhaps TRBD2 as D (6 bases). Germline values: CDR1 SGHTA, CDR2 FQGTGA. Trimming pared 5 bases from V and 2 bases from J, leaving 13 bases between. The CDR3 is made up of 15 amino acids. This chain's CDR3 is CASSLRLGPYNEQFF. For the CDR3, the DNA is TGTGCCAGCAGCCTACGACTAGGCCCCTACAATGAGCAGTTCTTC.

This clone occurred a few times. The chain couples TRBV7-9 to TRBJ2-1; 13 bases align to TRBD2. The CDR3 extends over 15 amino acids. The germline gives CDR1 SEHNR, CDR2 FQNEAQ (reference sequence). J was trimmed by 8 bases and V by 5 bases; bases with no gene match: 6. CDR3 nucleotide sequence: TGTGCCAGCAGCCGACTAGCGGGGGGCCGGGATGAGCAGTTCTTC. This translates into CASSRLAGGRDEQFF.

For this clone: This same CDR3 is encoded by further DNA sequences in the sample. The chain carries TRBV6-6 and TRBJ2-7, with D perhaps being TRBD1 or TRBD2 (5 bases each). V was shortened by 3 bases and J by 6 bases, with 9 bases between the two germline ends. This CDR3 spans 12 amino acids. Germline CDR1 is MNHNY and CDR2 is SVGAGI (reference sequence). The DNA for the CDR3 is TGTGCCAGCAGTTATCGGGGCGGCGAGCAGTACTTC. Translated, it gives CASSYRGGEQYF.

The rearrangement joins TRBV6-1 to TRBJ1-5; 10 nucleotides align to TRBD1. Germline assignment: CDR1 MNHNS and CDR2 SASEGT. The CDR3 contains 14 residues. Trimming at V came to 4 bases and at J to 6 bases, leaving 3 bases not matched to a gene. The CDR3 DNA is TGTGCCAGCAGTGCCCGGGACAGGGGTCAGCCCCAGCATTTT. Translated: CASSARDRGQPQHF.

The rearrangement uses TRBV7-2 and TRBJ1-5; D is undetermined. Trimming took off 5 bases at V and 2 bases at J, with 4 bases between the two ends. Germline loops: CDR1 SGHTA, CDR2 FQGNSA. This CDR3 comprises 12 residues. CDR3 in DNA: TGTGCCAGCAGCGAGGGCAATCAGCCCCAGCATTTT. Translation: CASSEGNQPQHF.

The chain has TRBV4-2 and TRBJ2-5, with TRBD2 matching 10 bases. The germline gives CDR1 LGHNA, CDR2 YNFKEQ. J gave up 3 bases and V 1 base, and 5 bases lay outside the gene matches. This CDR3 region has 16 residues. The CDR3 DNA sequence: TGTGCCAGCAGCCAAGGGCCAACTAGCGGGGAAGAGACCCAGTACTTC. It encodes CASSQGPTSGEETQYF.

The rearrangement links TRBV9 to TRBJ1-4; D is undetermined. The CDR3 loop spans 14 amino acids. Germline CDR1 reads SGDLS; CDR2 reads YYNGEE. The V end lost 4 bases, the J end lost 7 bases, and 14 bases lay between the germline ends. CDR3 nucleotides: TGTGCCAGCAGCCCCGAGGGCGCGGGTGAAAAACTGTTTTTT. Translated, it gives CASSPEGAGEKLFF.

This clone was detected a few times. The chain has TRBV6-5 and TRBJ2-1; 7 positions match TRBD2. The CDR3 covers 16 residues. The germline V gene encodes CDR1 MNHEY and CDR2 SVGAGI. J was trimmed by 1 base and V by 1 base; bases with no gene match: 4. CDR3 sequence reads: CASSYFLGGSYNEQFF. The DNA for the CDR3 is TGTGCCAGCAGTTACTTCTTGGGGGGGTCCTACAATGAGCAGTTCTTC.

As for this clone: A read error may produce the germline difference seen at one junction end. This chain joins TRBV11-2 and TRBJ1-6, with D possibly matching TRBD1 (6 bases). The germline V gene has CDR1 SGHAT and CDR2 FQNNGV. The CDR3 has 13 residues. CDR3 sequence reads: CASSRTGRTDAYF. CDR3 sequence (DNA): TGTGCCAGCAGCCGCACCGGAAGGACAGACGCCTACTTT.

CDR3 sequence reads: CASSSLVGRVGELFF. CDR3 DNA: TGTGCCAGCAGCTCCCTCGTAGGGCGTGTCGGGGAGCTGTTTTTT. The chain has TRBV7-2 and TRBJ2-2; no clear D. The CDR3 spans 15 residues. Germline V gene data show CDR1 as SGHTA and CDR2 as FQGNSA. The V end was cut by 4 bases, the J end by 7 bases, with 16 bases between. Full variable domain (remainder filled in from reference TRBV7-2 and TRBJ2-2): GAGVSQSPSNKVTEKGKDVELRCDPISGHTALYWYRQSLGQGLEFLIYFQGNSAPDKSGLPSDRFSAERTGGSVSTLTIQRTQQEDSAVYLCASSSLVGRVGELFFGEGSRLTVL.

The V call is TRBV7-3, the J call TRBJ2-1, with a tentative D call TRBD2 (5 bases). The germline V gene encodes CDR1 SGHTA and CDR2 FQGTGA. The CDR3 is made up of 16 amino acids. The germline V and J ends were trimmed by 1 base and 7 bases, with 17 bases remaining between them. The CDR3 protein is CASSLIGSRPGNEQFF. CDR3 coding DNA: TGTGCCAGCAGCTTAATCGGTTCGCGGCCGGGGAATGAGCAGTTCTTC.

This clone was counted a single time. The chain has TRBV19 and TRBJ1-1; TRBD1 agrees at 7 bases. Germline-derived CDR1 and CDR2 are LNHDA and SQIVND (reference sequence). The junction had 5 bases not matched to a gene; V was cut back by 6 bases and J by 4 bases. This CDR3 is 13 amino acids long. CDR3 amino acids: CASREQGPTEAFF. CDR3 nucleotide sequence: TGTGCCAGTAGAGAACAGGGGCCCACTGAAGCTTTCTTT.

CDR3 protein: CASGLAQGGTEAFF. The CDR3 region has the DNA TGTGCTAGTGGTTTGGCCCAGGGGGGGACTGAAGCTTTCTTT. The chain combines TRBV12-5 with TRBJ1-1, with 7 bases identical to TRBD1. The CDR3 contains 14 residues. With 1 base clipped from V and 5 bases from J, the junction kept 4 bases outside the gene matches. Germline assignment: CDR1 LGHNT and CDR2 FRNRAP.

The V gene is TRBV11-2, the J gene TRBJ1-5; D is undetermined. CDR1 SGHAT and CDR2 FQNNGV come from the germline V gene. V was clipped by 1 base and J by 2 bases, with 6 bases between them. The CDR3 totals 14 residues. CDR3 nucleotide sequence: TGTGCCAGCAGCTTAGGGGTGGGCAATCAGCCCCAGCATTTT. This sequence encodes CASSLGVGNQPQHF.

The genes are TRBV4-2 and TRBJ1-2; no definite D call. The CDR3 is 14 amino acids. Germline loops: CDR1 LGHNA, CDR2 YNFKEQ. The V end was cut by 0 bases, the J end by 4 bases, with 9 bases between. The CDR3 sequence: CASSQDMAVYGYTF. The CDR3 nucleotides are TGTGCCAGCAGCCAAGATATGGCCGTCTATGGCTACACCTTC.

The chain has TRBV2 and TRBJ1-2; 8 bases agree with TRBD1. The ends lost 6 bases at V and 5 bases at J; junction bases unmatched: 8. The germline CDR1 and CDR2 sequences are SNHLY and FYNNEI. CDR3 length: 14 amino acids. This CDR3 reads CASSDAGTGYGYTF. The CDR3 bases are TGTGCCAGCAGCGACGCCGGGACAGGTTATGGCTACACCTTC.

The CDR3 sequence is CASRRGFYEQYF. As DNA, the CDR3 is TGTGCCAGCAGGAGGGGGTTCTACGAGCAGTACTTC. The genes are TRBV28 and TRBJ2-7; TRBD1 is a possible D gene (6 bases). The CDR3 runs to 12 residues. The V end lost 6 bases, the J end lost 3 bases, and 9 bases lay between the germline ends. Germline CDR1 MDHEN, CDR2 SYDVKM.

V usage is TRBV25-1 and J usage is TRBJ2-1, with unresolved D. The CDR3 extends over 17 amino acids. V was shortened by 3 bases and J by 0 bases, with 15 bases between the two germline ends. CDR1 is MGHDK and CDR2 is SYGVNS in the germline V gene. DNA for the CDR3: TGTGCCAGCAGTGAGCCCCCCGGACCGGGCTCCTACAATGAGCAGTTCTTC. Translating it yields CASSEPPGPGSYNEQFF.

V and J are TRBV7-9 and TRBJ2-5, with unresolved D. CDR1 is SEHNR and CDR2 is FQNEAQ in the germline V gene (reference sequence). The CDR3 runs 14 residues. Trimming cost V 3 bases and J 4 bases, with 12 bases left between them. CDR3 nucleotide sequence: TGTGCCAGCAGCTTCTCCCGGGTGGTAGAGACCCAGTACTTC. This sequence encodes CASSFSRVVETQYF. Using reference TRBV7-9 and TRBJ2-5 for the parts outside the CDR3, the full variable domain is DTGVSQNPRHKITKRGQNVTFRCDPISEHNRLYWYRQTLGQGPEFLTYFQNEAQLEKSRLLSDRFSAERPKGSFSTLEIQRTEQGDSAMYLCASSFSRVVETQYFGPGTRLLVL.